A single sample gave rise to the 14 T cell receptor beta chains below, sequenced in a study of blood T cells in healthy people across ages. Using a J-beta primer mix together with a sample-barcoded 5' primer, a second PCR was run for about 7 to 12 cycles. TCRdb re-called the 5' RACE reads through MiXCR, storing one row per CDR3 protein. The sample lists about 1.8 million distinct CDR3 sequences; about 50% were seen once. Sequenced: blood. These receptors originate from a woman aged 40 to 50 in good health.

V and J are TRBV11-2 and TRBJ2-1, with 7 bases matching TRBD2. The CDR3 has 14 residues. Trimming took 5 bases from V and 10 from J; bases not matched to a gene: 11. From germline, CDR1 is SGHAT and CDR2 FQNNGV. The CDR3 sequence: CASSRDYLNYEQFF. Here the CDR3 DNA reads TGTGCCAGCAGCCGGGACTACCTAAACTACGAGCAGTTCTTC.

This chain uses TRBV28 with TRBJ1-5; D possibly corresponds to TRBD1 (5 bases). The CDR3 is 16 residues long. Trimming took 3 bases from V and 0 from J, leaving 12 bases between them. CDR1 is MDHEN, CDR2 SYDVKM, per germline. The CDR3: CASSLVSGYSNQPQHF. In DNA form, the CDR3 reads TGTGCCAGCAGTTTGGTGTCAGGGTATAGCAATCAGCCCCAGCATTTT. Looking up the rest from reference TRBV28 and TRBJ1-5 gives the full variable domain: DVKVTQSSRYLVKRTGEKVFLECVQDMDHENMFWYRQDPGLGLRLIYFSYDVKMKEKGDIPEGYSVSREKKERFSLILESASTNQTSMYLCASSLVSGYSNQPQHFGDGTRLSIL.

This clonotype was detected a few times. This chain joins TRBV4-1 and TRBJ2-4; D remains ambiguous. Germline loops: CDR1 MGHRA, CDR2 YSYEKL. The CDR3 extends over 14 amino acids. V was pared by 4 bases and J by 6 bases, with 13 bases between. CDR3 sequence: CASSLLSGGNIQYF. CDR3 bases: TGCGCCAGCAGCCTGCTCAGTGGCGGAAACATTCAGTACTTC.

The table lists this clonotype with a few counts. The CDR3 region is CASSVGAAHYGYTF. Written as DNA, the CDR3 is TGTGCCAGCAGCGTAGGGGCAGCCCACTATGGCTACACCTTC. V gene TRBV9 combines with J gene TRBJ1-2; D not certain. Germline V lookup: CDR1 SGDLS, CDR2 YYNGEE. The V end was cut by 0 bases, the J end by 3 bases, with 9 bases between. CDR3 length: 14 residues.

This chain links TRBV6-2 or TRBV6-3 with TRBJ2-4, with D perhaps TRBD2 (6 bases). The J call may be faulty, since TRBJ2-7 better matches the DNA end. Per germline, CDR1 MNHEY and CDR2 SVGEGT. CDR3 size: 14 residues. As DNA, the CDR3 is TGTGCCAGCAGTTACTCAGGGGAGGACCACGAGCAGTACTTC. Translating gives CASSYSGEDHEQYF.

The V call is TRBV27, the J call TRBJ2-1; D might be TRBD1 or TRBD2, each matching 5 bases. The germline V gene encodes CDR1 MNHEY and CDR2 SMNVEV (reference sequence). This CDR3 is 15 amino acids long. V was cut by 6 bases and J by 4 bases, with 16 bases left in between. CDR3 sequence (DNA): TGTGCCAGCAGGCAGAGGGAAGGGGTTTACAATGAGCAGTTCTTC. Its translation is CASRQREGVYNEQFF.

V usage is TRBV29-1 and J usage is TRBJ2-5; either TRBD1 or TRBD2 may fit D (6 bases each). CDR3 length: 12 residues. Trimming shortened V by 3 bases and J by 3 bases, and 8 bases separated the two germline ends. CDR1 and CDR2 (germline): SQVTM, ANQGSEA. In nucleotides, the CDR3 is TGCAGCGTTGAGAGGGGGGAAGAGACCCAGTACTTC. This sequence encodes CSVERGEETQYF. The full variable domain, with the rest looked up from reference TRBV29-1 and TRBJ2-5, is SAVISQKPSRDICQRGTSLTIQCQVDSQVTMMFWYRQQPGQSLTLIATANQGSEATYESGFVIDKFPISRPNLTFSTLTVSNMSPEDSSIYLCSVERGEETQYFGPGTRLLVL.

V and J are TRBV21-1 and TRBJ1-5; the D call in the table, TRBD1, was not verified against the DNA. TRBV21-1 is a listed pseudogene. The CDR3 covers 13 residues. The CDR3 region is CARPTGGNQPQHF. Here the CDR3 DNA reads TGTGCCAGACCGACAGGGGGCAATCAGCCCCAGCATTTT.

There are a few counts of this clonotype. The rearrangement uses TRBV20-1 and TRBJ1-2; 7 nucleotides agree with TRBD1. Germline V gene data show CDR1 as DFQATT and CDR2 as SNEGSKA (reference sequence). The junction had 11 bases not matched to a gene; V was cut back by 3 bases and J by 4 bases. There are 15 residues in the CDR3. The CDR3 loop is CSASRDSSAAYGYTF. DNA of the CDR3: TGCAGTGCTAGCCGGGACAGCTCAGCAGCCTATGGCTACACCTTC.

J is TRBJ2-2 and V is TRBV29-1, with D unclear. The CDR3 spans 14 residues. V lost 4 bases and J 0 bases, leaving 9 bases between the germline ends. Germline V gene sequence: CDR1 SQVTM, CDR2 ANQGSEA. CDR3 sequence reads: CSVGEGTNTGELFF. The CDR3 DNA follows: TGCAGCGTTGGGGAAGGGACGAACACCGGGGAGCTGTTTTTT.

The gene calls are TRBV28 and TRBJ2-5; a weak D match, TRBD1 (5 bases). Germline V gene data show CDR1 as MDHEN and CDR2 as SYDVKM. Trimming took 10 bases from V and 4 from J, leaving 16 bases between them. The CDR3 contains 13 residues. CDR3 bases: TGTGCCACTCAAAGGGCAGGGCTAGAGACCCAGTACTTC. It yields the protein CATQRAGLETQYF.

The J gene is TRBJ2-4, the V gene TRBV5-1; 14 bases match TRBD2. CDR1 and CDR2 from the germline V gene are SGHRS and YFSETQ. Trimming removed 1 base from V and 8 bases from J; junction bases left unmatched: 5. The CDR3 spans 16 residues. The CDR3 spells CASSLNRGLAGDIQYF. CDR3 nucleotide sequence: TGCGCCAGCAGCTTGAATAGGGGACTAGCGGGGGACATTCAGTACTTC.

This clonotype has a single count. This sequence joins TRBV10-3 and TRBJ2-7; a weak D match, TRBD2 (6 bases). This CDR3 is built from 18 residues. V was cut by 2 bases and J by 6 bases, with 26 bases left in between. Germline V gene data show CDR1 as ENHRY and CDR2 as SYGVKD. CDR3 sequence: CAISEPRSGGSAAGEQYF. The CDR3, as DNA: TGTGCCATCAGTGAGCCCCGGTCTGGGGGGTCTGCGGCGGGCGAGCAGTACTTC.

The genes are TRBV7-2 and TRBJ2-1, with D perhaps TRBD1 or TRBD2 (6 bases each). The DNA end is more similar to TRBJ2-7, so the J call may be wrong. The CDR3 is 14 residues long. Germline values: CDR1 SGHTA, CDR2 FQGNSA. The CDR3 protein is CASSLRGAYNEQYF. The CDR3 DNA reads TGTGCCAGCAGCTTAAGGGGGGCCTACAATGAGCAGTACTTC.